This T cell receptor beta chain appears in the sequencing data of a study of shared clonotypes between healthy human individuals. The CDR3 contains 15 residues. Looked up from germline, CDR1 is MGHRA and CDR2 is YSYEKL. Trimming pared 0 bases from V and 7 bases from J, leaving 16 bases between. TCRdb's copy holds only in-frame clones and misses some; the assay was immunoSEQ multiplex PCR. Seen here are around 1,900,000 clones, roughly 95% observed once, and the top ten hold about 1.7%. Cells designated naive CD8 were CD45RO-negative and were positively selected for CCR7, with terminally differentiated effector memory CD45RA+ cells excluded.

This chain joins TRBV4-1 and TRBJ2-7; no clear D gene. Sequenced input: naive CD8+ T cells from PBMCs. The TCR originated in a man between 18 and 35 years old in good health. Some clones in this sample may be carry-over from other donors' samples. DNA for the CDR3: TGCGCCAGCAGCCAAGATCCGGTCAGCGTCAGTGAGCAGTACTTC. It yields the protein CASSQDPVSVSEQYF.